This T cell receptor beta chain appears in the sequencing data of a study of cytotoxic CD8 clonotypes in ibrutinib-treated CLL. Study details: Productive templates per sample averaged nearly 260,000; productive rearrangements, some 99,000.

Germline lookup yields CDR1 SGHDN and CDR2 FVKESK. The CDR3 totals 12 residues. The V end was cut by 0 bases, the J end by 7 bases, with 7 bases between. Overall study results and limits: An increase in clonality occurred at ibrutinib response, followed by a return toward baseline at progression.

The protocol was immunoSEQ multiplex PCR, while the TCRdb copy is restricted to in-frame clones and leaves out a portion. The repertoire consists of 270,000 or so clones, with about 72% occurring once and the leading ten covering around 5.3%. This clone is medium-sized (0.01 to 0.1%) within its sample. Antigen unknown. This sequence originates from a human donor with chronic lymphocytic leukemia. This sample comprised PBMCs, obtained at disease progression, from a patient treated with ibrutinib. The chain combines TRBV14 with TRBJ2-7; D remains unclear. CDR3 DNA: TGTGCCAGCAGCCAAGATCGGCGGGAGCAGTACTTC. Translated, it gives CASSQDRREQYF. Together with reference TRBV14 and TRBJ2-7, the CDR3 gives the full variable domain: EAGVTQFPSHSVIEKGQTVTLRCDPISGHDNLYWYRRVMGKEIKFLLHFVKESKQDESGMPNNRFLAERTGGTYSTLKVQPAELEDSGVYFCASSQDRREQYFGPGTRLTVT.